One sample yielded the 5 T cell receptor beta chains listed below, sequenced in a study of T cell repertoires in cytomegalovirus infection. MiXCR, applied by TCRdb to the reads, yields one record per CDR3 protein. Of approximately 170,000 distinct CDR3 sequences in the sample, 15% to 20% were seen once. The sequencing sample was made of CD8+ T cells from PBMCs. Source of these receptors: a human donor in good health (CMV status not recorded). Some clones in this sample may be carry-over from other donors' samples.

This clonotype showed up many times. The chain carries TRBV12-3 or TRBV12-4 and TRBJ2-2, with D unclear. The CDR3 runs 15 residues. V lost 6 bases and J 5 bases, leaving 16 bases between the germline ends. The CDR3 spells CASRKGEDMTGELFF. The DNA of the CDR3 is TGTGCCAGCAGAAAAGGCGAGGATATGACCGGGGAGCTGTTTTTT.

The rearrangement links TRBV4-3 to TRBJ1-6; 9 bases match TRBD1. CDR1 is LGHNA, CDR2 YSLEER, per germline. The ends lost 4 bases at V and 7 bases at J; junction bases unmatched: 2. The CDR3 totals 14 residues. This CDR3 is CASSPDRGNSPLHF. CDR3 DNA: TGCGCCAGCAGCCCGGACAGGGGCAATTCACCCCTCCACTTT.

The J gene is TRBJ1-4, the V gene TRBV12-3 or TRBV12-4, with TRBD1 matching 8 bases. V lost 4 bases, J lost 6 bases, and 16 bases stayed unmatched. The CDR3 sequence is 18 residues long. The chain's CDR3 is CASSSLPLSQGADEKLFF. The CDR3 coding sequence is TGTGCCAGCAGTTCATTACCCCTTAGCCAGGGGGCTGATGAAAAACTGTTTTTT.

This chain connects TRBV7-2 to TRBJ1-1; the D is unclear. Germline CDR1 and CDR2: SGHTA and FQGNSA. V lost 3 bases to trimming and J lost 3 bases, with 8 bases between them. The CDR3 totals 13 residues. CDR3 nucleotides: TGTGCCAGCAGCTTGGGTCTGTACACTGAAGCTTTCTTT. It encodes CASSLGLYTEAFF.

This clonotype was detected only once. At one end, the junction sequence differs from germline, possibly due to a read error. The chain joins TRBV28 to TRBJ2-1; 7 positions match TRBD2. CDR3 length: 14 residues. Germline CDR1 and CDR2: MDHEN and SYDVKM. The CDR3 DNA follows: TGTGCCAGCAGTTTAGCGGGAGATGGTTCTGAGCGGTTCTTC. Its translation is CASSLAGDGSERFF.